The 2 T cell receptor beta chains below all came from one sample that was sequenced in a study of shared clonotypes between healthy human individuals. Libraries were prepared by immunoSEQ multiplex PCR; TCRdb keeps only in-frame clonotypes and omits some of them. The data contain some 200,000 clones, roughly 91% of them singletons. The sample comprised naive CD4+ T cells sorted from blood. The subset here: CD45RA+ positively selected. The receptor source for this set is a woman in her twenties or thirties in good health.

The chain employs TRBV7-6 and TRBJ2-7; 9 nucleotides line up with TRBD1. The J segment lost 4 bases and the V segment lost 3 bases, leaving 1 base of the junction unmatched. Germline-derived CDR1 and CDR2 are SGHVS and FNYEAQ. The CDR3 spans 13 residues. CDR3 sequence: CASSLTGGYEQYF. DNA of the CDR3: TGTGCCAGCAGCTTGACAGGGGGGTACGAGCAGTACTTC.

This clone was detected a few times. Other DNA sequences in the same sample also yield this CDR3. J is TRBJ2-7 and V is TRBV7-9; TRBD2 is a possible D gene (5 bases). Trimming shortened V by 0 bases and J by 0 bases, and 6 bases separated the two germline ends. Germline lookup yields CDR1 SEHNR and CDR2 FQNEAQ (reference sequence). The CDR3 covers 14 residues. The CDR3 is CASSLAGSSYEQYF. As DNA, the CDR3 is TGTGCCAGCAGCTTAGCGGGGAGCTCCTACGAGCAGTACTTC.